These 2 T cell receptor beta chains were sequenced from one sample in a study of cytomegalovirus exposure and HLA in healthy donors. TCRdb keeps only in-frame clones here, not all; method: immunoSEQ multiplex PCR. The table lists some 110,000 clones, roughly nine tenths of them singletons. The sample taken for sequencing was PBMCs. These receptors were collected from a man aged 18-30 years in good health and CMV-seropositive.

The chain has TRBV29-1 and TRBJ2-2; 7 bases line up with TRBD1. J gave up 5 bases and V 5 bases, and 8 bases lay outside the gene matches. The CDR3 covers 14 residues. CDR1 and CDR2 (germline): SQVTM, ANQGSEA. As DNA, the CDR3 is TGCAGCGTTTCAGACAGGGTCGAAACCGGGGAGCTGTTTTTT. Its protein is CSVSDRVETGELFF.

The chain joins TRBV11-2 to TRBJ1-2; 8 bases line up with TRBD1. Germline loops: CDR1 SGHAT, CDR2 FQNNGV. The CDR3 covers 16 residues. V gave up 1 base and J gave up 7 bases; unmatched junction bases: 11. CDR3: CASSLGTGWLVFGYTF. Written as DNA, the CDR3 is TGTGCCAGCAGCTTAGGGACAGGGTGGCTCGTATTTGGCTACACCTTC.